The clone carrying this T cell receptor beta chain has only one observation. This specimen comes from a study of blood T cell repertoires in COVID-19. As originally analysed: Amplified reference gene primers provided the basis for estimating nucleated cell counts. Clones were sequenced by immunoSEQ multiplex PCR, and TCRdb holds only the in-frame ones, with some missing. V and J calls and clone size are as listed in that table; D and trimming were resolved from the DNA. Of some 200,000 clones in the sample, 70% to 90% were seen once. V was cut by 5 bases and J by 1 base, with 4 bases left in between. Germline-derived CDR1 and CDR2 are PRHDT and FYEKMQ (reference sequence). The CDR3 has 12 residues.

The gene calls are TRBV13 and TRBJ2-3; D not certain. This receptor was identified in a middle-aged woman with acute or convalescent COVID-19. The sample taken for sequencing was peripheral blood. The CDR3 DNA sequence: TGTGCCAGCAGCCGTGGCACAGATACGCAGTATTTT. Its protein is CASSRGTDTQYF.